The 10 T cell receptor beta chains given below trace back to one sample, sequenced in a study of blood T cell repertoires in COVID-19. The protocol was immunoSEQ multiplex PCR, while the TCRdb copy is restricted to in-frame clones and leaves out a portion. The sample lists over 150,000 clones, around 90% occurring once. Material: peripheral blood. The receptors stem from a man in his fifties or sixties who had recovered from COVID-19.

V usage is TRBV29-1 and J usage is TRBJ2-5; 8 nucleotides agree with TRBD2. The CDR3 covers 13 residues. Germline loops: CDR1 SQVTM, CDR2 ANQGSEA. Trimming at V came to 3 bases and at J to 4 bases, leaving 4 bases not matched to a gene. The CDR3 nucleotides read TGCAGCGTTGACGGGAGGGCCGGAGAGACCCAGTACTTC. Translated, it gives CSVDGRAGETQYF.

V is TRBV12-3 or TRBV12-4 and J is TRBJ2-1, with D possibly TRBD2 on 7 matching bases. The CDR3 spans 13 residues. The V end lost 10 bases, the J end lost 8 bases, and 18 bases lay between the germline ends. CDR3 residues: CATLLSGGYEQFF. The DNA for the CDR3 is TGTGCCACCTTATTGTCGGGGGGCTATGAGCAGTTCTTC.

The chain joins TRBV7-2 to TRBJ2-1; 11 nucleotides line up with TRBD2. The J segment lost 5 bases and the V segment lost 0 bases, leaving 3 bases of the junction unmatched. Germline V gives CDR1 SGHTA, CDR2 FQGNSA. The CDR3 loop spans 16 amino acids. The CDR3 reads CASSLAGLAADNEQFF. The CDR3 region has the DNA TGTGCCAGCAGCTTAGCGGGACTAGCGGCCGACAATGAGCAGTTCTTC.

This chain connects TRBV7-9 to TRBJ1-2; D might be TRBD1 (6 bases). Germline values: CDR1 SEHNR, CDR2 FQNEAQ (reference sequence). The length of the CDR3 is 12 residues. V lost 5 bases and J lost 6, with 10 bases in between. CDR3 nucleotide sequence: TGTGCCAGCAGCGTACAGGGAAATGGCTACACCTTC. Residues: CASSVQGNGYTF.

J is TRBJ1-1 and V is TRBV2, with TRBD1 identical over 7 bases. The J segment lost 10 bases and the V segment lost 1 base, leaving 3 bases of the junction unmatched. The CDR3 length is 12 residues. Germline V gene lookup returns CDR1 SNHLY and CDR2 FYNNEI. This CDR3 is CASSEGRDRAFF. The CDR3 nucleotides read TGTGCCAGCAGTGAAGGCCGGGACAGAGCTTTCTTT.

CDR3 sequence (DNA): TGTGCCAGCAGTCAAGACAGGGGTCCGGGCGAGCAGTACTTC. Encoded protein: CASSQDRGPGEQYF. The J gene is TRBJ2-7, the V gene TRBV6-2 or TRBV6-3, with 8 bases aligning to TRBD1. Unmatched junction bases numbered 9, after V lost 5 bases and J lost 6 bases. Looked up from germline, CDR1 is MNHEY and CDR2 is SVGEGT. The CDR3 consists of 14 residues.

This clone was observed a single time. The chain has TRBV30 and TRBJ1-1, with D perhaps TRBD1 (6 bases). Germline CDR1 and CDR2: GTSNPN and SVGIG (reference sequence). The CDR3 runs to 14 residues. V lost 3 bases and J lost 2, with 13 bases in between. The CDR3 nucleotides read TGTGCCTGGAGGAGGACAGCAATTAACACTGAAGCTTTCTTT. Protein: CAWRRTAINTEAFF.

J is TRBJ2-7 and V is TRBV6-6; maybe TRBD1 (6 bases). Trimming took off 5 bases at V and 6 bases at J, with 11 bases between the two ends. CDR1 is MNHNY and CDR2 is SVGAGI in the germline V gene (reference sequence). The CDR3 loop spans 12 amino acids. The CDR3 coding sequence is TGTGCCAGCAGTCCAGACAGGTCCGAGCAGTACTTC. Encoded protein: CASSPDRSEQYF.

V is TRBV30 and J is TRBJ2-1; 7 bases line up with TRBD2. This CDR3 contains 14 residues. V shed 0 bases and J 3 bases; nucleotides not matched to a gene: 2. Germline loops: CDR1 GTSNPN, CDR2 SVGIG (reference sequence). The CDR3 coding sequence is TGTGCCTGGAGTGTGGGGGGGTTCTACAATGAGCAGTTCTTC. It yields the protein CAWSVGGFYNEQFF.

The genes are TRBV24-1 and TRBJ1-5; 8 nucleotides match TRBD1. The CDR3 spans 17 residues. CDR1 and CDR2 from the germline V gene are KGHDR and SFDVKD. The junction had 11 bases not matched to a gene; V was cut back by 4 bases and J by 4 bases. The CDR3 DNA reads TGTGCCACCAGTGAACCTCCTGGACAGGGCGGGAATCAGCCCCAGCATTTT. Amino acids: CATSEPPGQGGNQPQHF.